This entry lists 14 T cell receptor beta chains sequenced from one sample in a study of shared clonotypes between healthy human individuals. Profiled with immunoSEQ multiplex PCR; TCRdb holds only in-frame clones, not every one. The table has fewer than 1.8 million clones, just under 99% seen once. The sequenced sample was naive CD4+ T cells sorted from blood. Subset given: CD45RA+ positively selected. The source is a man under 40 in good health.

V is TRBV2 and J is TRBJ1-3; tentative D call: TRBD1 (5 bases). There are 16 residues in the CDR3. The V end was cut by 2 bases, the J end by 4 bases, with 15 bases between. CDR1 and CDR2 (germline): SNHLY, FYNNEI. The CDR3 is CASSENSGGVGNTIYF. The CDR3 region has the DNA TGTGCCAGCAGTGAAAACTCTGGGGGGGTCGGAAACACCATATATTTT.

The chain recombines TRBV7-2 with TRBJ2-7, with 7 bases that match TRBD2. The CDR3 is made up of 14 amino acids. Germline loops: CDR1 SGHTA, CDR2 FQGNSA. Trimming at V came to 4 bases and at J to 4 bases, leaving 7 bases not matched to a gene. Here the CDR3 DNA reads TGTGCCAGCAGCTGGGGGGGTTTAAATTACGAGCAGTACTTC. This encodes CASSWGGLNYEQYF.

This chain's CDR3 is CASSHGGAGITDTQYF. Here the CDR3 DNA reads TGTGCCAGCAGCCACGGGGGAGCGGGAATCACAGATACGCAGTATTTT. The V and J genes are TRBV11-2 and TRBJ2-3, with 7 bases that match TRBD2. The CDR3 has 16 amino acids. The germline V gene has CDR1 SGHAT and CDR2 FQNNGV. V lost 5 bases to trimming and J lost 2 bases; unmatched junction nucleotides: 10.

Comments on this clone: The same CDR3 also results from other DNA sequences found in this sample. CDR3 DNA: TGTGCCAGCAGCGTAGGTCAGGGGACCTATGGCTACACCTTC. Translating it yields CASSVGQGTYGYTF. This chain links TRBV9 with TRBJ1-2; possible D gene TRBD1, 6 bases. Trimming shortened V by 0 bases and J by 4 bases, and 10 bases separated the two germline ends. The CDR3 has 14 amino acids. Germline assignment: CDR1 SGDLS and CDR2 YYNGEE.

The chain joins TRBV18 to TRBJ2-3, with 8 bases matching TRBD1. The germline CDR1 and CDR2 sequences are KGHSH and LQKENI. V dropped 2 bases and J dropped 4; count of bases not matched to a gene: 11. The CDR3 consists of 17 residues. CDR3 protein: CASSPLAGQGVPDTQYF. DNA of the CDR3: TGTGCCAGCTCACCATTAGCCGGACAGGGAGTACCAGATACGCAGTATTTT.

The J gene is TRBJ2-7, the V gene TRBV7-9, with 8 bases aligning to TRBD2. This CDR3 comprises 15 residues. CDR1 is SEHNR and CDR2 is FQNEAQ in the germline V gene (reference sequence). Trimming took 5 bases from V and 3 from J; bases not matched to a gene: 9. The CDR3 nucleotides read TGTGCCAGCAGCACGTCCCCGGGACTAGGCTACGAGCAGTACTTC. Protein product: CASSTSPGLGYEQYF. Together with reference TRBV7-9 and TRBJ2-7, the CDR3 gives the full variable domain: DTGVSQNPRHKITKRGQNVTFRCDPISEHNRLYWYRQTLGQGPEFLTYFQNEAQLEKSRLLSDRFSAERPKGSFSTLEIQRTEQGDSAMYLCASSTSPGLGYEQYFGPGTRLTVT.

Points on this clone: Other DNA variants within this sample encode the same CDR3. CDR3 sequence reads: CASSLVGLSYEQYF. In nucleotides, the CDR3 is TGTGCCAGCAGCTTAGTTGGTTTATCCTACGAGCAGTACTTC. This chain connects TRBV7-2 to TRBJ2-7; no firm D call. The CDR3 sequence is 14 residues long. The germline V and J ends were trimmed by 1 base and 1 base, with 8 bases remaining between them. The germline V gene encodes CDR1 SGHTA and CDR2 FQGNSA. The full variable domain, its missing parts supplied by reference TRBV7-2 and TRBJ2-7, is GAGVSQSPSNKVTEKGKDVELRCDPISGHTALYWYRQSLGQGLEFLIYFQGNSAPDKSGLPSDRFSAERTGGSVSTLTIQRTQQEDSAVYLCASSLVGLSYEQYFGPGTRLTVT.

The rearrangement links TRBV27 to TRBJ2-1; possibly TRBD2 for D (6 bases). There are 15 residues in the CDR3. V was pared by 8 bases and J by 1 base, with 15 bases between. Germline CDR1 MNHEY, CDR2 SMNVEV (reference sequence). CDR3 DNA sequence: TGTGCCAGCCTATCCTTGGGGACTTCCTACAATGAGCAGTTCTTC. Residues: CASLSLGTSYNEQFF.

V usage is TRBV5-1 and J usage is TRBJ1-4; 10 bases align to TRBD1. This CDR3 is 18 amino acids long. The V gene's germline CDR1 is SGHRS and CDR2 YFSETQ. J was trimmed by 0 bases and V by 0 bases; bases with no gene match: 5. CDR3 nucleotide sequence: TGCGCCAGCAGCTTGGGGGACAGGGGACCTGCAACTAATGAAAAACTGTTTTTT. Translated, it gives CASSLGDRGPATNEKLFF.

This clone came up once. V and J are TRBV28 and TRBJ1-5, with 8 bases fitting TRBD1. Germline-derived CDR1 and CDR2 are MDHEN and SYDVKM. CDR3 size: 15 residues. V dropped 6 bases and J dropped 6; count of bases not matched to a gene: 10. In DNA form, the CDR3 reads TGTGCCAGCAGACGCCAGGGGGCGCGGACTCAGCCCCAGCATTTT. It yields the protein CASRRQGARTQPQHF.

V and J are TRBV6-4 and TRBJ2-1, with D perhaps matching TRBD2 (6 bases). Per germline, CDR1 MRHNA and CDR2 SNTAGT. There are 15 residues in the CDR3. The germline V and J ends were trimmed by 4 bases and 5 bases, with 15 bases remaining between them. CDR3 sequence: CASSALRGGNNEQFF. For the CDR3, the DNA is TGTGCCAGCAGTGCGCTGCGGGGAGGAAACAATGAGCAGTTCTTC.

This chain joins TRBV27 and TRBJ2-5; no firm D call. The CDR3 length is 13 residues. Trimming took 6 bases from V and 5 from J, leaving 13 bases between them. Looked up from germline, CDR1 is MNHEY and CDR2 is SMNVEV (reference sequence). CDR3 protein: CASSILGVETQYF. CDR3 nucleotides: TGTGCCAGCAGCATCCTAGGAGTGGAGACCCAGTACTTC.

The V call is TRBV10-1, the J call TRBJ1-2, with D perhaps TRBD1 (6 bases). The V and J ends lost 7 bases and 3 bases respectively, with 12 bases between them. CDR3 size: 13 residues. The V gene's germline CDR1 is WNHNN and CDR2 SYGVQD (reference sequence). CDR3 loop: CASTRGEDYGYTF. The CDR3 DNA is TGCGCCAGCACGAGGGGGGAAGACTATGGCTACACCTTC.

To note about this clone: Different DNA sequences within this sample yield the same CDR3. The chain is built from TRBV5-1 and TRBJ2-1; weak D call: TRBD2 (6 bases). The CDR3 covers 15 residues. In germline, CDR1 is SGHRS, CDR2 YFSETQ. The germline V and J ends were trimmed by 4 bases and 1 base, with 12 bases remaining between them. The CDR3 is CASSLGGPSYNEQFF. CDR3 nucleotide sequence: TGCGCCAGCAGCCTCGGAGGGCCATCCTACAATGAGCAGTTCTTC.